This T cell receptor beta chain was recovered during a study of blood T cell repertoires in COVID-19. Original processing methods: Amplification with reference gene primers provided the estimates of nucleated cell counts. The table came from immunoSEQ multiplex PCR; TCRdb's copy has only in-frame clones and leaves some out. For V, J and clone size, that table is used; D and trimming come from the DNA. Among 90,000 to 100,000 clones, approximately 84% were seen once, and the ten largest hold 15% to 20%. This CDR3 has 12 residues. V was trimmed by 5 bases and J by 6 bases, leaving 8 bases between them. Germline CDR1 is KGHSH and CDR2 is LQKENI.

The sequenced sample consisted of peripheral blood. The clonotype was recovered from an older woman with acute or convalescent COVID-19. This chain uses TRBV18 with TRBJ2-1; D gene unclear. The CDR3 region has the DNA TGTGCCAGCTCATCCCTCTCCAATGAGCAGTTCTTC. It is translated as CASSSLSNEQFF.